This T cell receptor beta chain was sequenced for a study of shared clonotypes between healthy human individuals. Study as a whole: Per donor, three plates held CD4 naive cells, three held CD4 memory, two held CD8 naive and one held CD8 memory.

Replicate sorted-subset PCRs were loaded with 150 to 250 ng DNA, about 28,000 T cell genomes. Clones were sequenced by immunoSEQ multiplex PCR, and TCRdb holds only the in-frame ones, with some missing. Of 1,500,000 or so clones in the sample, less than 99% are singletons; the top ten hold over 0.3%. Remarks on this clone: The antigen is unknown.

Healthy and HIV-negative, the adult donors had no recent acute infections or vaccinations. Points from the study as a whole: Naive subsets generally had larger estimated richness than memory subsets.

CDR1 and CDR2 (germline): SGHNT, YYREEE (reference sequence). This CDR3 contains 14 residues. V was clipped by 4 bases and J by 0 bases, with 8 bases between them. Specimen: naive CD4+ T cells sorted from blood. Noted subset: CD45RA+ positively selected. The V gene is TRBV5-4, the J gene TRBJ2-4; D is unclear. This sequence was found in a man aged 25 to 45 in good health. The CDR3, as DNA: TGTGCCAGCAGCGCACAAATAGCCAAAAACATTCAGTACTTC. This gives the protein CASSAQIAKNIQYF.